These 10 T cell receptor beta chains originate from one sample sequenced in a study of cytomegalovirus exposure and HLA in healthy donors. Clones were sequenced by immunoSEQ multiplex PCR, and TCRdb holds only the in-frame ones, with some missing. The sample records over 200,000 clones, about nine tenths being singletons. Sample: PBMCs. The receptors here all came from a woman between 18 and 29 years old in good health and CMV-seropositive.

The chain joins TRBV9 to TRBJ2-1; 9 positions agree with TRBD2. V was clipped by 2 bases and J by 0 bases; unmatched bases: 3. Per germline, CDR1 SGDLS and CDR2 YYNGEE. The CDR3 covers 16 residues. The CDR3 region has the DNA TGTGCCAGCAGCGTCGGGACTAGCAGCTCCTACAATGAGCAGTTCTTC. Translated, it gives CASSVGTSSSYNEQFF. Combining the CDR3 with reference TRBV9 and TRBJ2-1 gives the whole variable domain DSGVTQTPKHLITATGQRVTLRCSPRSGDLSVYWYQQSLDQGLQFLIQYYNGEERAKGNILERFSAQQFPDLHSELNLSSLELGDSALYFCASSVGTSSSYNEQFFGPGTRLTVL.

This clone appeared a single time. This chain links TRBV4-1 with TRBJ2-7; 9 nucleotides agree with TRBD2. There are 16 residues in the CDR3. The germline V gene has CDR1 MGHRA and CDR2 YSYEKL. The trim removed 0 bases at V and 2 bases at J, leaving 5 bases unmatched. CDR3 DNA sequence: TGCGCCAGCAGCCAAGAAGGACTAGCGCCCACCTACGAGCAGTACTTC. Residues: CASSQEGLAPTYEQYF.

This chain links TRBV5-1 with TRBJ2-3; TRBD2 aligns across 11 bases. V lost 2 bases, J lost 1 base, and 9 bases stayed unmatched. In germline, CDR1 is SGHRS, CDR2 YFSETQ. The CDR3 length is 18 residues. DNA of the CDR3: TGCGCCAGCAGCTTAGCCGGGACTAGCGGCTCCGGCACAGATACGCAGTATTTT. Translated, it gives CASSLAGTSGSGTDTQYF.

This clone was observed a handful of times. The V gene is TRBV6-4, the J gene TRBJ2-1, with 9 nucleotides matching TRBD2. Germline CDR1 is MRHNA and CDR2 is SNTAGT. The V gene end was trimmed by 6 bases and the J gene end by 4 bases; junction bases not matched to a gene: 7. There are 15 residues in the CDR3. The CDR3 DNA reads as TGTGCCAGCAGAAAAAGCGGGAGGAGTTACAATGAGCAGTTCTTC. This encodes CASRKSGRSYNEQFF.

The chain employs TRBV19 and TRBJ2-1, with 8 bases lining up with TRBD2. CDR1 LNHDA and CDR2 SQIVND come from the germline V gene (reference sequence). J lost 4 bases, V lost 3 bases, and 5 bases had no gene match. This CDR3 is built from 15 residues. The CDR3 coding sequence is TGTGCCAGTAGTATTGGATCTAGCGGGTACAATGAGCAGTTCTTC. Its protein product is CASSIGSSGYNEQFF.

This chain joins TRBV27 and TRBJ2-1; no reliable D call. Germline loops: CDR1 MNHEY, CDR2 SMNVEV (reference sequence). This CDR3 has 18 amino acids. Trimming took off 4 bases at V and 4 bases at J, with 23 bases between the two ends. The CDR3 is CASSSSPNSPTPYNEQFF. DNA of the CDR3: TGTGCCAGCAGTTCCTCCCCCAACAGTCCCACTCCATACAATGAGCAGTTCTTC.

The gene calls are TRBV11-2 and TRBJ1-2, with TRBD1 identical over 10 bases. Germline CDR1 SGHAT, CDR2 FQNNGV. There are 16 residues in the CDR3. J lost 5 bases, V lost 3 bases, and 9 bases had no gene match. The CDR3 loop reads CASSFTGTGDRYGYTF. The CDR3 DNA is TGTGCCAGCAGCTTTACCGGGACAGGGGACCGGTATGGCTACACCTTC.

This clone appeared a single time. The CDR3 DNA reads TGCAGCGTCCCGGGACAGGGGCTAGAAAACACCATATATTTT. Its protein is CSVPGQGLENTIYF. The genes are TRBV29-1 and TRBJ1-3, with 10 bases that match TRBD1. V was pared by 6 bases and J by 6 bases, with 8 bases of the junction left unmatched. The CDR3 extends over 14 amino acids. The germline CDR1 and CDR2 sequences are SQVTM and ANQGSEA.

A remark on this clone: A read error may account for a junction end that differs from germline. The V and J genes are TRBV30 and TRBJ1-5, with TRBD1 matching 8 bases. Per the germline V gene, CDR1 is GTSNPN and CDR2 is SVGIG (reference sequence). The CDR3 consists of 15 residues. The CDR3 loop reads CAWSDRTGLNQPQHF. The CDR3 coding sequence is TGTGCCTGGAGTGATCGGACAGGGCTAAATCAACCCCAGCATTTT.

This chain connects TRBV6-1 to TRBJ2-1; D is possibly TRBD2 (7 bases). The germline gives CDR1 MNHNS, CDR2 SASEGT. V was shortened by 0 bases and J by 6 bases, with 15 bases between the two germline ends. The CDR3 contains 16 residues. The CDR3 DNA follows: TGTGCCAGCAGTGAAGCGATGGGGGGGGCCGGCAATGAGCAGTTCTTC. The encoded protein is CASSEAMGGAGNEQFF.